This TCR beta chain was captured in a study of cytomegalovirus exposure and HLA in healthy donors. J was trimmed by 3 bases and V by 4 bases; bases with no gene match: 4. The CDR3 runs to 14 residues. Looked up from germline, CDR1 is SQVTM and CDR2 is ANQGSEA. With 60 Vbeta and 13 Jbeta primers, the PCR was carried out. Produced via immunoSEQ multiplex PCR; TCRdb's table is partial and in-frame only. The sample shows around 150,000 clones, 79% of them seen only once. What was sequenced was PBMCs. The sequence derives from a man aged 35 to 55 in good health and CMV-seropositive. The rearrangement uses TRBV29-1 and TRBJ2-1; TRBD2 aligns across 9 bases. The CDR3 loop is CSVATSGVYNEQFF. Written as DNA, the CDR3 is TGCAGCGTTGCGACTAGCGGAGTCTACAATGAGCAGTTCTTC.